What follows are 24 T cell receptor beta chains derived from one specimen sequenced in a study of T cells after yellow fever vaccination. Each CDR3 protein gets one entry after TCRdb re-called the 5' RACE reads with MiXCR. The sample records around 300,000 distinct CDR3 sequences, over 3.5% being singletons. This material consisted of PBMCs, taken 15 days after the yellow fever booster vaccination. These receptors all come from a man aged 18-30 years who received the YFV17D yellow fever vaccine.

The chain links TRBV27 to TRBJ1-5; D is ambiguous. The CDR3 is 14 residues long. CDR1 and CDR2 (germline): MNHEY, SMNVEV (reference sequence). Trimming removed 2 bases at V and 7 bases at J, with 12 bases between. CDR3: CASSLGVSGQPQHF. Written as DNA, the CDR3 is TGTGCCAGCAGTTTAGGGGTATCGGGACAGCCCCAGCATTTT.

This clonotype was counted ten times or more. V usage is TRBV20-1 and J usage is TRBJ1-1, with unresolved D. Trimming cost V 0 bases and J 7 bases, with 9 bases left between them. This CDR3 has 12 amino acids. Germline V gene lookup returns CDR1 DFQATT and CDR2 SNEGSKA (reference sequence). Here the CDR3 DNA reads TGCAGTGCTAGAGATAGTGACCGTGAAGCTTTCTTT. Amino acid sequence: CSARDSDREAFF.

Ten or more counts support this clonotype. The chain links TRBV7-2 to TRBJ2-1, with TRBD2 matching 9 bases. With 2 bases clipped from V and 0 bases from J, the junction kept 11 bases outside the gene matches. The germline gives CDR1 SGHTA, CDR2 FQGNSA. The CDR3 has 19 residues. CDR3 sequence: CASSLRWLAGENSYNEQFF. CDR3 bases: TGTGCCAGCAGCTTAAGGTGGTTAGCGGGGGAGAACTCCTACAATGAGCAGTTCTTC.

This clonotype was recorded many times. The chain joins TRBV5-1 to TRBJ2-3; TRBD1 is a possible D gene (6 bases). CDR1 and CDR2 from the germline V gene are SGHRS and YFSETQ. The V and J ends lost 4 bases and 0 bases respectively, with 12 bases between them. The CDR3 sequence is 15 residues long. CDR3 residues: CASSEGQLSTDTQYF. The CDR3 region has the DNA TGCGCCAGCAGCGAGGGACAATTAAGCACAGATACGCAGTATTTT.

The chain carries TRBV11-3 and TRBJ2-5, with D possibly matching TRBD1 (6 bases). Germline CDR1 SGHNT, CDR2 YENEEA. This CDR3 comprises 14 residues. Trimming shortened V by 3 bases and J by 5 bases, and 13 bases separated the two germline ends. The CDR3 nucleotides read TGTGCCAGCAGCTTGCGGACAGAGGATGAGACCCAGTACTTC. Residues: CASSLRTEDETQYF.

In its sample, this clonotype was seen a few times. CDR3 DNA sequence: TGTGCCAGCAGTGGCCCCCAGGGTCAGCCCCAGCATTTT. Its protein is CASSGPQGQPQHF. The rearrangement uses TRBV6-1 and TRBJ1-5, with D perhaps matching TRBD1 (5 bases). Trimming cost V 4 bases and J 6 bases, with 10 bases left between them. The V gene's germline CDR1 is MNHNS and CDR2 SASEGT. This CDR3 is 13 amino acids long.

This clonotype was detected ten times or more. V usage is TRBV4-3 and J usage is TRBJ2-3; a possible D gene is TRBD1 (6 bases). The CDR3 contains 13 residues. With 9 bases removed from V and 10 bases from J, the gap between germline ends came to 20 bases. The germline gives CDR1 LGHNA, CDR2 YSLEER. CDR3 protein: CARPTGRIGPQYF. The CDR3 nucleotides are TGCGCCAGGCCTACAGGGAGAATTGGGCCGCAGTATTTT.

This clonotype was recorded at least ten times. The V and J genes are TRBV7-9 and TRBJ1-1; D unclear. The germline CDR1 and CDR2 sequences are SEHNR and FQNEAQ (reference sequence). The V and J ends lost 1 base and 8 bases respectively, with 5 bases between them. The CDR3 is made up of 11 amino acids. The CDR3 here is CASSLETEAFF. The CDR3, as DNA: TGTGCCAGCAGCTTAGAGACAGAAGCTTTCTTT. Combining the CDR3 with reference TRBV7-9 and TRBJ1-1 gives the whole variable domain DTGVSQNPRHKITKRGQNVTFRCDPISEHNRLYWYRQTLGQGPEFLTYFQNEAQLEKSRLLSDRFSAERPKGSFSTLEIQRTEQGDSAMYLCASSLETEAFFGQGTRLTVV.

This chain joins TRBV6-4 and TRBJ1-2; 7 nucleotides agree with TRBD1. Germline-derived CDR1 and CDR2 are MRHNA and SNTAGT. There are 15 residues in the CDR3. V was clipped by 0 bases and J by 8 bases; unmatched bases: 9. CDR3 coding DNA: TGTGCCAGCAGTGACTCGATCACAGGGGTTGGCGGCTACACCTTC. The encoded protein is CASSDSITGVGGYTF.

This clonotype has more than one count but fewer than ten. The chain recombines TRBV12-5 with TRBJ2-5; 8 bases line up with TRBD1. CDR3 size: 13 residues. Germline-derived CDR1 and CDR2 are LGHNT and FRNRAP. The J segment lost 5 bases and the V segment lost 6 bases, leaving 5 bases of the junction unmatched. As DNA, the CDR3 is TGTGCTAGTGGCTCAGGGGGCACCGAGACCCAGTACTTC. Its translation is CASGSGGTETQYF.

The sample holds many counts of this clonotype. V is TRBV4-1 and J is TRBJ2-7; 12 nucleotides match TRBD2. From germline, CDR1 is MGHRA and CDR2 YSYEKL. The V and J ends lost 3 bases and 6 bases, in that order; junction bases with no gene match: 9. The CDR3 consists of 16 residues. CDR3 in amino acids: CASSQLTSGGLGEQYF. The CDR3 DNA follows: TGCGCCAGCAGCCAGTTGACTAGCGGGGGCTTAGGCGAGCAGTACTTC.

The chain links TRBV18 to TRBJ2-3, with D perhaps given as TRBD1 or TRBD2 (5 bases each). The CDR3 covers 17 residues. Trimming shortened V by 0 bases and J by 1 base, and 14 bases separated the two germline ends. The V gene's germline CDR1 is KGHSH and CDR2 LQKENI. The CDR3 DNA reads TGTGCCAGCTCACCACCCGGGACCATTCCGGGCACAGATACGCAGTATTTT. Translated, it gives CASSPPGTIPGTDTQYF.

The chain recombines TRBV2 with TRBJ2-1; D is possibly TRBD1 (5 bases). The germline CDR1 and CDR2 sequences are SNHLY and FYNNEI. The V end lost 4 bases, the J end lost 0 bases, and 16 bases lay between the germline ends. The CDR3 covers 17 residues. The CDR3 region is CASSGLRRVSSYNEQFF. The CDR3, as DNA: TGTGCCAGCAGTGGGTTACGCAGGGTGAGCTCCTACAATGAGCAGTTCTTC. Looking up the rest from reference TRBV2 and TRBJ2-1 gives the full variable domain: EPEVTQTPSHQVTQMGQEVILRCVPISNHLYFYWYRQILGQKVEFLVSFYNNEISEKSEIFDDQFSVERPDGSNFTLKIRSTKLEDSAMYFCASSGLRRVSSYNEQFFGPGTRLTVL.

This clonotype came up many times. V and J are TRBV20-1 and TRBJ1-1, with TRBD1 matching over 9 bases. The CDR3 covers 13 residues. CDR1 DFQATT and CDR2 SNEGSKA come from the germline V gene (reference sequence). Losses at the gene ends were 6 bases for V and 4 bases for J; bases not matched to a gene: 6. Here the CDR3 reads CSAMDRGRTEAFF. The DNA for the CDR3 is TGCAGTGCCATGGACAGGGGTCGCACTGAAGCTTTCTTT.

The chain has TRBV6-2 or TRBV6-3 and TRBJ1-1; D uncertain. Germline V CDR1 and CDR2: MNHEY, SVGEGT. V dropped 1 base and J dropped 5 bases, with 17 bases sitting between them. This CDR3 has 16 residues. CDR3 amino acids: CASSYFDAGRETEAFF. The CDR3 nucleotides are TGTGCCAGCAGTTACTTTGACGCGGGCCGCGAGACTGAAGCTTTCTTT.

The rearrangement joins TRBV10-3 to TRBJ1-2, with TRBD1 identical over 8 bases. V lost 6 bases, J lost 4 bases, and 16 bases stayed unmatched. The CDR3 spans 17 residues. The germline gives CDR1 ENHRY, CDR2 SYGVKD. The CDR3 DNA is TGTGCCATCAGCGCGCTACCGACAGGGGAAGGACTCTATGGCTACACCTTC. It is translated as CAISALPTGEGLYGYTF.

The gene calls are TRBV7-6 and TRBJ1-1, with TRBD1 as a possible D gene (6 bases). Per germline, CDR1 SGHVS and CDR2 FNYEAQ. The V gene lost 3 bases and the J gene lost 0 bases, with 11 bases spanning the gap. This CDR3 contains 15 residues. In DNA form, the CDR3 reads TGTGCCAGCAGCTTGAGGGGGGCTGTGAACACTGAAGCTTTCTTT. This encodes CASSLRGAVNTEAFF.

There are many counts of this clonotype. The rearrangement joins TRBV20-1 to TRBJ2-7; D gene ambiguous. Deletions cut 6 bases from V and 2 bases from J, with 14 bases between. The CDR3 spans 13 residues. The germline CDR1 and CDR2 sequences are DFQATT and SNEGSKA (reference sequence). In DNA form, the CDR3 reads TGCAGTGCAAGGCGCGGAGCTACCTACGAGCAGTACTTC. It encodes CSARRGATYEQYF.

This clonotype came up many times. J is TRBJ2-1 and V is TRBV24-1, with a possible D match to TRBD1 (6 bases). The V and J ends lost 4 bases and 9 bases respectively, with 15 bases between them. Germline V gene data show CDR1 as KGHDR and CDR2 as SFDVKD. The CDR3 totals 14 residues. CDR3: CATSDHRVLSEQFF. In nucleotides, the CDR3 is TGTGCCACCAGTGACCACAGGGTTCTAAGTGAGCAGTTCTTC.

The chain joins TRBV20-1 to TRBJ2-2; 7 nucleotides align to TRBD2. The CDR3 is made up of 17 amino acids. V gave up 7 bases and J gave up 4 bases; unmatched junction bases: 18. Looked up from germline, CDR1 is DFQATT and CDR2 is SNEGSKA (reference sequence). CDR3 sequence (DNA): TGCAGTGTCCGAAGACTTGGAGGGGACTACGCCACCGGGGAGCTGTTTTTT. Protein: CSVRRLGGDYATGELFF.

Many counts were recorded for this clonotype. V is TRBV5-5 and J is TRBJ2-7; TRBD2 is a possible D gene (7 bases). Germline V gene data show CDR1 as SGHKS and CDR2 as YYEKEE (reference sequence). The V end was cut by 6 bases, the J end by 5 bases, with 15 bases between. This CDR3 region has 13 residues. The CDR3 DNA is TGTGCCAGCAACCCCGGAGGGGGGGACGAGCAGTACTTC. Translation gives CASNPGGGDEQYF.

The V and J genes are TRBV27 and TRBJ2-5; 9 bases map to TRBD2. The CDR3 runs 15 residues. Germline V gives CDR1 MNHEY, CDR2 SMNVEV (reference sequence). J was trimmed by 5 bases and V by 2 bases; bases with no gene match: 6. The CDR3 spells CASSLTGGGAETQYF. CDR3 bases: TGTGCCAGCAGTTTAACGGGCGGGGGGGCGGAGACCCAGTACTTC.

This clonotype was picked up a small number of times. The chain carries TRBV3-1 and TRBJ2-3, with D perhaps matching TRBD1 (5 bases). The CDR3 runs to 13 residues. Germline loops: CDR1 LGHDT, CDR2 YNNKEL (reference sequence). V lost 6 bases to trimming and J lost 2 bases, with 9 bases between them. CDR3 nucleotide sequence: TGTGCCAGCAGGCCAGGGAACACAGATACGCAGTATTTT. Amino acids: CASRPGNTDTQYF.

This clonotype appeared a few times. This chain's CDR3 is CASSGYNSPLHF. CDR3 DNA: TGTGCCAGCAGCGGATATAATTCACCCCTCCACTTT. The chain couples TRBV7-6 to TRBJ1-6; no reliable D call. There are 12 residues in the CDR3. In germline, CDR1 is SGHVS, CDR2 FNYEAQ. The V gene lost 5 bases and the J gene lost 4 bases, with 3 bases spanning the gap.